Listed below are T cell receptor beta chains from one sample, sequenced in a study of cytomegalovirus exposure and HLA in healthy donors. Libraries were prepared by immunoSEQ multiplex PCR; TCRdb keeps only in-frame clonotypes and omits some of them. The table has about 150,000 clones, 80% seen once; the top ten hold 6.5% to 8.5%. The specimen was PBMCs. The source of these receptors is a man aged 25-45 years in good health and CMV-seropositive. Each CDR3 is given with its conserved first and last residue. Each record gives: CDR3 length, D gene, J gene, clone size, V gene, CDR3 DNA, CDR3 protein. A D gene is named only where the DNA matches it firmly. Rows may omit the clone size; those that give it use once, few, many or a size class.

>13|-|TRBJ2-1|-|TRBV6-1
TGTGCCAGCATTGTCAGCGGTGACAATGAGCAGTTCTTC
CASIVSGDNEQFF
>15|TRBD1|TRBJ2-7|-|TRBV14
TGTGCCAGCAGCCAAGGGCAGGGGGAAACCTACGAGCAGTACTTC
CASSQGQGETYEQYF
>14|-|TRBJ2-5|-|TRBV6-1
TGTGCCAGCAGTCTCAGGGGAAACCAAGAGACCCAGTACTTC
CASSLRGNQETQYF
>16|TRBD2|TRBJ2-7|once|TRBV4-1
TGCGCCAGCAGCCAAGACCAGAGCGGGATTCCCTACGAGCAGTACTTC
CASSQDQSGIPYEQYF
>13|TRBD1|TRBJ1-4|-|TRBV6-5
TGTGCCAGCAGACAGGGGTTGGGAGAAAAACTGTTTTTT
CASRQGLGEKLFF
>14|-|TRBJ1-3|-|TRBV5-1
TGCGCCAGCAGCCCCGGGACTGTCGGAAACACCATATATTTT
CASSPGTVGNTIYF
>14|TRBD1|TRBJ1-2|-|TRBV18
TGTGCCAGCTCAAATGACAGGGGGCGCGCGGGCTACACCTTC
CASSNDRGRAGYTF
>15|TRBD1|TRBJ1-2|-|TRBV7-2
TGTGCCAGCAGCTACCAAGTCGGGACAGGGGATGGCTACACCTTC
CASSYQVGTGDGYTF
>15|-|TRBJ1-1|-|TRBV30
TGTGCCTGGAGTGTATTACTTCGGGAGGGGGCTGAAGCTTTCTTT
CAWSVLLREGAEAFF
>14|TRBD1|TRBJ2-7|few|TRBV11-3
TGTGCCAGCAGCCTTCCGGGACAGGGCTACGAGCAGTACTTC
CASSLPGQGYEQYF
>15|TRBD2|TRBJ2-1|-|TRBV5-1
TGCGCCAGCAGCTTGGAACGGGGGGGGTACAATGAGCAGTTCTTC
CASSLERGGYNEQFF
>16|-|TRBJ1-2|-|TRBV28
TGTGCCAGCAGGCTCGAGCACGCGGCGGGATTCTATGGCTACACCTTC
CASRLEHAAGFYGYTF
>16|-|TRBJ2-2|-|TRBV6-5
TGTGCCAGCAGTTACACCAAGGGGGTCGGCACCGGGGAGCTGTTTTTT
CASSYTKGVGTGELFF
>15|TRBD1|TRBJ1-1|-|TRBV7-2
TGTGCCAGCAGCTTATGGGCGACAGGGACCACTGAAGCTTTCTTT
CASSLWATGTTEAFF
>12|-|TRBJ2-7|-|TRBV29-1
TGCAGCGCTAGGGACAACTCCTACGAGCAGTACTTC
CSARDNSYEQYF
>16|TRBD2|TRBJ2-3|-|TRBV5-1
TGCGCCAGCAGCTCACTCGGACTAGCGGGAGTAGATACGCAGTATTTT
CASSSLGLAGVDTQYF
>17|-|TRBJ1-5|-|TRBV28
TGTGCCAGCAGTTTTAGTGACAGAGCCTATAGCAATCAGCCCCAGCATTTT
CASSFSDRAYSNQPQHF
>15|-|TRBJ1-1|-|TRBV19
TGTGCCAGTAGCTTAACGCCGGGTCCGAACACTGAAGCTTTCTTT
CASSLTPGPNTEAFF
>15|-|TRBJ2-3|-|TRBV13
TGTGCCAGCAGCTTAGAGGGCAGGGACACAGATACGCAGTATTTT
CASSLEGRDTDTQYF
>15|TRBD1|TRBJ1-2|-|TRBV6-6
TGTGCCAGCAGTAACACAGGGGGCGTCCTATATGGCTACACCTTC
CASSNTGGVLYGYTF